Listed below are T cell receptor beta chains from one sample, sequenced in a study of cytomegalovirus exposure and HLA in healthy donors. Produced via immunoSEQ multiplex PCR; TCRdb's table is partial and in-frame only. The repertoire holds some 120,000 clones, with roughly four fifths as singletons. The material sequenced was PBMCs. These receptors were collected from a male donor in good health and CMV-seropositive. CDR3s include the opening cysteine and the closing phenylalanine or tryptophan. The order of the fields is clone size, V gene, D gene, J gene, CDR3 DNA, CDR3 protein. D genes are given only for firm matches. Clone size is shown for a subset of rows, as once, few, many or a class of expanded clone.

few,TRBV18,NA,TRBJ1-1,TGTGCCAGCTCACCCCGACAAGGGGAGAACACTGAAGCTTTCTTT,CASSPRQGENTEAFF
NA,TRBV6-1,NA,TRBJ1-1,TGTGCCAGCAGTGAAGCCCTAATCGAAGAAGCTTTCTTT,CASSEALIEEAFF
NA,TRBV7-6,NA,TRBJ1-5,TGTGCCAGCAGCTTAGAAGCAGGGGGCAATCAGCCCCAGCATTTT,CASSLEAGGNQPQHF
NA,TRBV20-1,NA,TRBJ1-1,TGCAGTGCTAGAAGGGGTGAAGCTTTCTTT,CSARRGEAFF
NA,TRBV4-2,NA,TRBJ1-3,TGTGCCAGCAGCCCGACAGGAGACGGTGGAAACACCATATATTTT,CASSPTGDGGNTIYF
once,TRBV4-2,TRBD1,TRBJ1-2,TGTGCCAGCAGCCAAGAGGGGGACAGCGTAATCTATGGCTACACCTTC,CASSQEGDSVIYGYTF
once,TRBV5-6,TRBD1,TRBJ2-7,TGTGCCAGCAGTCCCGGTTGGGACAGGCCCTATGAGCAGTACTTC,CASSPGWDRPYEQYF
NA,TRBV2,TRBD2,TRBJ2-7,TGTGCCAGCAGTGGGCCAGCGGGGGACTCCTACGAGCAGTACTTC,CASSGPAGDSYEQYF
NA,TRBV28,TRBD1,TRBJ1-1,TGTGCCAGCAGGTTCCCGGGACAGGGGAAACGAGCTTTCTTT,CASRFPGQGKRAFF
NA,TRBV7-6,NA,TRBJ2-4,TGTGCCAGCAGCCAACGGGACACTCAAGAGGGGGCCAAAAACATTCAGTACTTC,CASSQRDTQEGAKNIQYF
NA,TRBV6-6,NA,TRBJ1-5,TGTGCCAGCAGTTACGACCAGAGAGGTAATCAGCCCCAGCATTTT,CASSYDQRGNQPQHF
NA,TRBV9,NA,TRBJ2-3,TGTGCCAGCAGCGTAGAATGGGTAGCGGACGATACGCAGTATTTT,CASSVEWVADDTQYF
NA,TRBV4-3,TRBD1,TRBJ1-4,TGCGCCAGCAGCCAAACCGGGACAGGGGAAGGGGAAAAACTGTTTTTT,CASSQTGTGEGEKLFF
NA,TRBV13,NA,TRBJ2-4,TGTGCCAGCAGCTTAGGCCCGGAAAACAGTCAGTACTTC,CASSLGPENSQYF
NA,TRBV2,NA,TRBJ1-2,TGTGCCAGCAGGAAGGATGAGGCGTATGGCTACACCTTC,CASRKDEAYGYTF
NA,TRBV5-8,TRBD1,TRBJ1-1,TGTGCCAGCAGCACCGACAGGGGGCTAGACACTGAAGCTTTCTTT,CASSTDRGLDTEAFF
NA,TRBV5-1,NA,TRBJ2-7,TGCGCCAGCAGCTTGGGGATGCCCGGTGTGACGACTGACTACGAGCAGTACTTC,CASSLGMPGVTTDYEQYF